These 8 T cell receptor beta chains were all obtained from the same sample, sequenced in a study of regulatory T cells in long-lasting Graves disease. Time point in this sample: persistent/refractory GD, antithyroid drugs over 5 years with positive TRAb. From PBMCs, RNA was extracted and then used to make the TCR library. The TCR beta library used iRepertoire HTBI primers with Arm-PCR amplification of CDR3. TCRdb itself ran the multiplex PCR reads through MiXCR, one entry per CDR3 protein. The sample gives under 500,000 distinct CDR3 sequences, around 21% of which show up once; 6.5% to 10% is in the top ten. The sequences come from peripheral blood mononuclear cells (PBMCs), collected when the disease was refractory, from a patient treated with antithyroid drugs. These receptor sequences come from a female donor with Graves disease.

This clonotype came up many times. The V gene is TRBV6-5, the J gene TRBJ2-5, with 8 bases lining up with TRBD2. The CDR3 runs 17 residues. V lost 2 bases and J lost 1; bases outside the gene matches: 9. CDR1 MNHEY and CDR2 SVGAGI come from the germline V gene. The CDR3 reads CASSYGSGTAIQETQYF. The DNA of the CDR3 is TGTGCCAGCAGTTACGGTAGCGGGACCGCAATCCAAGAGACCCAGTACTTC.

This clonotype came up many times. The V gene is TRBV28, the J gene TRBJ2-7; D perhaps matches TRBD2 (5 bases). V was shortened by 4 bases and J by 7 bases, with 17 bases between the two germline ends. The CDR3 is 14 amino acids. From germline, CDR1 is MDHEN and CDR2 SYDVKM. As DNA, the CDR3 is TGTGCCAGCAGTTGGGCCCGGGATTGGGAGGAGCAGTACTTC. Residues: CASSWARDWEEQYF.

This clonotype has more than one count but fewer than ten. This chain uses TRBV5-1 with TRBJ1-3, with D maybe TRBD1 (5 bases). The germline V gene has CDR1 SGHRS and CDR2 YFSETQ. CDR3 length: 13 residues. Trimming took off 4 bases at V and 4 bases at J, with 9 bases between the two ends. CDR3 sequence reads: CASSQRTGNTIYF. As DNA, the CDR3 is TGCGCCAGCAGCCAACGGACAGGAAACACCATATATTTT.

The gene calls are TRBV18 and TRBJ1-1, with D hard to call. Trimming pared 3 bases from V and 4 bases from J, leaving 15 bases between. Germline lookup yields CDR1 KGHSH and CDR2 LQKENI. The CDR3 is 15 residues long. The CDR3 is CASSPEGRTSTEAFF. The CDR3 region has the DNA TGTGCCAGCTCACCGGAAGGGAGGACGAGCACTGAAGCTTTCTTT.

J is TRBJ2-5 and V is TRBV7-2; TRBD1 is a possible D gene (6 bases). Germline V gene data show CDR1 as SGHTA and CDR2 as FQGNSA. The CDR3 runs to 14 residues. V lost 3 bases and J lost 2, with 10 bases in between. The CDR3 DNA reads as TGTGCCAGCAGCTTCTACAGGGCGCAAGAGACCCAGTACTTC. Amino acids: CASSFYRAQETQYF.

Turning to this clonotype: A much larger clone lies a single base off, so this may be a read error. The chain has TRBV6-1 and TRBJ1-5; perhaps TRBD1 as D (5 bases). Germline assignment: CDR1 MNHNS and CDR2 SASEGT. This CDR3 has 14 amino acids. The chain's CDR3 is CASSPDSSNRPQHF. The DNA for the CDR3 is TGTGCCAGCAGCCCCGACAGTAGCAATCGGCCCCAGCATTTT.

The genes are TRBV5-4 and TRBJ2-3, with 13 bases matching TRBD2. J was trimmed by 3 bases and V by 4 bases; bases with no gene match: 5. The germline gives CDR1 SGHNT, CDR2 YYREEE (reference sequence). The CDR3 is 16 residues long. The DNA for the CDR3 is TGTGCCAGCAGCGGAACTAGCGGGAGGGCAACAGATACGCAGTATTTT. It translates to CASSGTSGRATDTQYF.

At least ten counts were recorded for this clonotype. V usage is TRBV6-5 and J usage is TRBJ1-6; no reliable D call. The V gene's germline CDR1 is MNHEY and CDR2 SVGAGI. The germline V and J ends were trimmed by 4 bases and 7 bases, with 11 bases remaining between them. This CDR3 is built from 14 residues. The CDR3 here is CASSLTQLNSPLHF. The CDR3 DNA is TGTGCCAGCAGTTTGACACAGCTAAATTCACCCCTCCACTTT.